These 9 T cell receptor beta chains came from one sample sequenced in a study of blood T cell repertoires in COVID-19. The table came from immunoSEQ multiplex PCR; TCRdb's copy has only in-frame clones and leaves some out. Of a few hundred thousand clones listed, about 89% are singletons. Specimen: peripheral blood. Every receptor here comes from a man aged 30-40 years with acute or convalescent COVID-19.

The chain uses TRBV19 and TRBJ2-6, with 10 nucleotides matching TRBD1. J gave up 1 base and V 3 bases, and 9 bases lay outside the gene matches. This CDR3 has 19 residues. Germline assignment: CDR1 LNHDA and CDR2 SQIVND (reference sequence). CDR3: CASSIGGQGHRSGANVLTF. In nucleotides, the CDR3 is TGTGCCAGTAGTATTGGGGGACAGGGGCATAGGTCTGGGGCCAACGTCCTGACTTTC.

CDR3 bases: TGTGCCAGCAGTTTCATGGGGGGGAACACTGAAGCTTTCTTT. Translating it yields CASSFMGGNTEAFF. The rearrangement uses TRBV5-8 and TRBJ1-1; tentatively, D is TRBD1 (5 bases). This CDR3 has 14 residues. Trimming took off 5 bases at V and 1 base at J, with 12 bases between the two ends. Germline V gene lookup returns CDR1 SGHTS and CDR2 YDEGEE. Combining the CDR3 with reference TRBV5-8 and TRBJ1-1 gives the whole variable domain EAGVTQSPTHLIKTRGQQATLRCSPISGHTSVYWYQQALGLGLQFLLWYDEGEERNRGNFPPRFSGRQFPNYSSELNVNALELEDSALYLCASSFMGGNTEAFFGQGTRLTVV.

This clone was seen a single time. The rearrangement uses TRBV19 and TRBJ1-1; tentative D call: TRBD1 (6 bases). CDR3 length equals 12 residues. V dropped 5 bases and J dropped 6 bases, with 10 bases sitting between them. Germline loops: CDR1 LNHDA, CDR2 SQIVND (reference sequence). CDR3 region: CASSAYRAEAFF. For the CDR3, the DNA is TGTGCCAGTAGTGCCTACAGGGCTGAAGCTTTCTTT.

The chain combines TRBV3-1 (or the pseudogene TRBV3-2) with TRBJ2-5, with D uncertain. The V end lost 0 bases, the J end lost 4 bases, and 6 bases lay between the germline ends. The CDR3 sequence is 13 residues long. Germline V gene sequence: CDR1 LGHDT, CDR2 YNNKEL (reference sequence). CDR3 sequence reads: CASSQDRGETQYF. For the CDR3, the DNA is TGTGCCAGCAGCCAAGATCGAGGAGAGACCCAGTACTTC.

The chain joins TRBV6-5 to TRBJ1-6; a possible D gene is TRBD1 (5 bases). The CDR3 consists of 14 residues. CDR1 MNHEY and CDR2 SVGAGI come from the germline V gene. As DNA, the CDR3 is TGTCGACACCGGGGGGATCAGAATAATTCACCCCTCCACTTT. It is translated as CRHRGDQNNSPLHF.

This clone was observed a handful of times. This sample includes further DNA sequences coding for the same CDR3. The chain employs TRBV7-3 and TRBJ2-1, with TRBD2 matching over 7 bases. Losses at the gene ends were 5 bases for V and 6 bases for J; bases not matched to a gene: 4. There are 13 residues in the CDR3. Per germline, CDR1 SGHTA and CDR2 FQGTGA. CDR3 coding DNA: TGTGCCAGCAGCCTGACTAGCCTCAATGAGCAGTTCTTC. This encodes CASSLTSLNEQFF.

The chain joins TRBV6-4 to TRBJ1-1; 10 nucleotides line up with TRBD1. The CDR3 runs to 19 residues. Germline values: CDR1 MRHNA, CDR2 SNTAGT. V dropped 6 bases and J dropped 0; count of bases not matched to a gene: 16. The CDR3 loop is CASSVKPLTGGGMNTEAFF. CDR3 sequence (DNA): TGTGCCAGCAGCGTGAAACCACTGACAGGGGGCGGGATGAACACTGAAGCTTTCTTT.

V gene TRBV5-1 combines with J gene TRBJ1-1, with TRBD1 identical over 7 bases. The CDR3 runs to 13 residues. The germline gives CDR1 SGHRS, CDR2 YFSETQ. The J segment lost 5 bases and the V segment lost 3 bases, leaving 4 bases of the junction unmatched. CDR3 protein: CASSYDRATEAFF. CDR3 DNA sequence: TGCGCCAGCAGCTACGACAGGGCTACTGAAGCTTTCTTT. The complete variable domain, with remaining parts taken from reference TRBV5-1 and TRBJ1-1, reads KAGVTQTPRYLIKTRGQQVTLSCSPISGHRSVSWYQQTPGQGLQFLFEYFSETQRNKGNFPGRFSGRQFSNSRSEMNVSTLELGDSALYLCASSYDRATEAFFGQGTRLTVV.

The chain joins TRBV7-9 to TRBJ1-2, with D maybe TRBD1 (5 bases). Germline CDR1 and CDR2: SEHNR and FQNEAQ (reference sequence). The CDR3 is made up of 10 amino acids. V lost 8 bases and J lost 4, with 5 bases in between. For the CDR3, the DNA is TGTGCCAGCGGGGCCTATGGCTACACCTTC. Translating gives CASGAYGYTF.